This passage covers 22 T cell receptor beta chains from one sample sequenced in a study of T cell clonality in common variable immunodeficiency. The assay was immunoSEQ multiplex PCR, and TCRdb's table has in-frame clones only and misses some. The data show about 66,000 clones, with none appearing a single time. The sample taken for sequencing was peripheral blood mononuclear cells. The receptors stem from a person aged 18-69 years in good health.

In this sample, this clone turned up many times. The CDR3 goes on 3 residues after the read ends, and that part is filled in from the germline J gene. The chain joins TRBV20-1 to TRBJ1-5, with TRBD1 matching over 8 bases. The CDR3 extends over 13 amino acids. V gave up 4 bases and J gave up 8 bases; unmatched junction bases: 7. Germline loops: CDR1 DFQATT, CDR2 SNEGSKA (reference sequence). The CDR3 sequence is CSATTGGKEPQHF. The sequenced CDR3 bases are TGCAGTGCTACCACAGGGGGTAAGGAGCCC.

This clone showed up many times. From the germline J gene comes the end of the CDR3, since the read stops 3 residues before it. The chain recombines TRBV20-1 with TRBJ2-7, with TRBD2 matching over 10 bases. The CDR3 is 15 residues long. V lost 7 bases to trimming and J lost 4 bases; unmatched junction nucleotides: 13. The V gene's germline CDR1 is DFQATT and CDR2 SNEGSKA (reference sequence). The CDR3: CSVNRASGSPYEQYF. The DNA read from the CDR3 is TGCAGTGTAAACCGGGCTAGCGGGAGCCCATACGAG.

This clone was observed many times. This chain's CDR3 is CAWSVLSQPQHF. Partial CDR3 DNA: TGTGCCTGGAGTGTACTTAGTCAGCCC. The chain couples TRBV30 to TRBJ1-5; D is undetermined. The read terminates 3 residues before the CDR3 end, so the remaining end is supplied by the germline J gene. The V gene's germline CDR1 is GTSNPN and CDR2 SVGIG (reference sequence). The V and J ends lost 0 bases and 6 bases respectively, with 6 bases between them. CDR3 length: 12 residues.

This clone was picked up many times. The read gets to within 3 residues of the CDR3 end, and the germline J gene fills in the rest. The chain recombines TRBV28 with TRBJ2-7, with D perhaps TRBD2 (6 bases). V was trimmed by 8 bases and J by 5 bases, leaving 16 bases between them. This CDR3 comprises 13 residues. Germline CDR1 is MDHEN and CDR2 is SYDVKM. The covered CDR3 bases are TGTGCCAGCGAGGAGGGCAGTAGGAACGAG. It translates to CASEEGSRNE. In full, the CDR3 is CASEEGSRNEQYF.

As concerns this clone: The CDR3 extends 3 residues past the end of the read, so its final part is completed from the germline J gene. The chain recombines TRBV2 with TRBJ1-2, with D perhaps TRBD1 (6 bases). Germline CDR1 SNHLY, CDR2 FYNNEI. Between the trimmed V and J ends, which lost 4 bases and 2 bases, there was a span of 14 bases. This CDR3 has 15 residues. CDR3 amino acids: CASSGVSGTNYGYTF. CDR3 DNA, as far as it was read: TGTGCCAGCAGTGGGGTGTCGGGGACAAACTATGGC.

This clone was detected ten times or more. The sequence runs out 3 residues before the end of the CDR3; the remainder is reconstructed from the germline J gene. The rearrangement uses TRBV30 and TRBJ2-3; the D gene is possibly TRBD1 (5 bases). The CDR3 length is 13 residues. Trimming cost V 5 bases and J 0 bases, with 9 bases left between them. Germline V gene data show CDR1 as GTSNPN and CDR2 as SVGIG (reference sequence). The chain's CDR3 is CAWDSFSTDTQYF. CDR3 bases read: TGTGCCTGGGACAGTTTTAGCACAGATACG.

Many counts were recorded for this clone. The sequence runs out 3 residues before the end of the CDR3; the remainder is reconstructed from the germline J gene. The J gene is TRBJ1-1, the V gene TRBV19; D uncertain. Germline CDR1 is LNHDA and CDR2 is SQIVND (reference sequence). The CDR3 contains 16 residues. With 0 bases removed from V and 2 bases from J, the gap between germline ends came to 13 bases. The DNA read from the CDR3 is TGTGCCAGTAGTATAGATCTAGCGAGGTTTAACACTGAA. It codes for CASSIDLARFNTE. The full CDR3 reads CASSIDLARFNTEAFF.

This clone has at least ten counts. With the read ending 3 residues before the CDR3 end, the germline J gene is used to fill in that end. The chain recombines TRBV30 with TRBJ2-1; D is undetermined. This CDR3 is 12 amino acids long. Trimming took 5 bases from V and 4 from J, leaving 9 bases between them. The germline V gene has CDR1 GTSNPN and CDR2 SVGIG (reference sequence). The CDR3 reads CAWSLIYNEQFF. Partial CDR3 DNA: TGTGCCTGGTCCCTTATATACAATGAG. The variable domain in full, with the rest retrieved from reference TRBV30 and TRBJ2-1, is SQTIHQWPATLVQPVGSPLSLECTVEGTSNPNLYWYRQAAGRGLQLLFYSVGIGQISSEVPQNLSASRPQDRQFILSSKKLLLSDSGFYLCAWSLIYNEQFFGPGTRLTVL.

This clone showed up many times. The read finishes 3 residues shy of the CDR3 end, and the germline J gene is used to complete it. The chain links TRBV19 to TRBJ1-5; possibly TRBD1 for D (6 bases). Deletions cut 5 bases from V and 3 bases from J, with 29 bases between. This CDR3 comprises 20 residues. The V gene's germline CDR1 is LNHDA and CDR2 SQIVND (reference sequence). The CDR3 sequence is CASSPRSRRGADGFNQPQHF. The sequenced part of the CDR3 DNA is TGTGCCAGTAGTCCCCGAAGTCGGCGGGGGGCTGATGGGTTCAATCAGCCC.

This clone was detected ten times or more. Sequencing ends 3 residues short of the CDR3 end; the germline J gene provides the rest. V and J are TRBV20-1 and TRBJ1-6; 9 positions match TRBD1. The CDR3 loop spans 14 amino acids. Germline trimming cut 5 bases from V and 7 bases from J; bases unmatched to any gene: 6. Germline V gene sequence: CDR1 DFQATT, CDR2 SNEGSKA (reference sequence). The CDR3 sequence: CSAPKDRGNSPLHF. The DNA read from the CDR3 is TGCAGTGCTCCGAAGGACAGGGGCAATTCACCC.

This clone appeared many times. Read data end 3 residues before the CDR3 end; the end is taken from the germline J gene. The rearrangement uses TRBV4-1 and TRBJ1-5; D call uncertain. Germline CDR1 and CDR2: MGHRA and YSYEKL. V was clipped by 4 bases and J by 9 bases, with 19 bases between them. This CDR3 spans 15 amino acids. The CDR3 sequence is CASSPFGGPGWPQHF. The sequenced CDR3 bases are TGCGCCAGCAGCCCCTTCGGCGGGCCGGGTTGGCCC.

At least ten counts were recorded for this clone. The observed sequence ends 3 residues before the CDR3 terminus, with the missing tail filled in from the germline J gene. This chain connects TRBV28 to TRBJ2-5; the match to TRBD1 covers 9 bases. CDR3 size: 16 residues. J was trimmed by 3 bases and V by 6 bases; bases with no gene match: 11. Germline values: CDR1 MDHEN, CDR2 SYDVKM. The sequenced CDR3 bases are TGTGCCAGCAGCGAAAGGACAGGGGCGGGAAAAGAGACC. Protein product: CASSERTGAGKET. Given in full, the CDR3 is CASSERTGAGKETQYF.

This clone was picked up many times. With the read ending 3 residues before the CDR3 end, the germline J gene is used to fill in that end. V is TRBV19 and J is TRBJ1-2; D is uncertain. V was cut by 6 bases and J by 0 bases, with 8 bases left in between. The CDR3 is 13 residues long. Germline V CDR1 and CDR2: LNHDA, SQIVND (reference sequence). Partial CDR3 DNA: TGTGCCAGTAGCGACGGGTCTAACTATGGC. Its protein product is CASSDGSNYG. The CDR3 in full is CASSDGSNYGYTF.

This clone was counted a few times. The CDR3 is cut off 3 residues early in the read; its end comes from the germline J gene. The rearrangement links TRBV7-3 to TRBJ1-1, with D tentatively TRBD1 (6 bases). Germline lookup yields CDR1 SGHTA and CDR2 FQGTGA. The CDR3 is 15 amino acids. The DNA read from the CDR3 is TGTGCCAGCAGCTTAGTCAGCAGGGGATCGGGGGGG. Translating it yields CASSLVSRGSGG. From start to end, the CDR3 is CASSLVSRGSGGAFF.

This clone was recorded at least ten times. The CDR3 goes on 3 residues after the read ends, and that part is filled in from the germline J gene. This sequence joins TRBV18 and TRBJ2-5; TRBD2 agrees at 8 bases. This CDR3 comprises 15 residues. Germline V gene data show CDR1 as KGHSH and CDR2 as LQKENI. The V gene end was trimmed by 4 bases and the J gene end by 4 bases; junction bases not matched to a gene: 8. This CDR3 reads CASSRGTSEGETQYF. CDR3 bases read: TGTGCCAGCTCACGAGGGACTAGTGAGGGAGAGACC. The full variable domain, its missing parts supplied by reference TRBV18 and TRBJ2-5, is NAGVMQNPRHLVRRRGQEARLRCSPMKGHSHVYWYRQLPEEGLKFMVYLQKENIIDESGMPKERFSAEFPKEGPSILRIQQVVRGDSAAYFCASSRGTSEGETQYFGPGTRLLVL.

This clone was recorded many times. The read ends 3 residues before the CDR3 terminus; that terminus is restored from the germline J gene. V usage is TRBV30 and J usage is TRBJ2-5, with a possible D match to TRBD2 (5 bases). The CDR3 totals 14 residues. The V gene lost 3 bases and the J gene lost 5 bases, with 16 bases spanning the gap. The germline V gene encodes CDR1 GTSNPN and CDR2 SVGIG (reference sequence). The DNA read from the CDR3 is TGTGCCTGGAGAAGAGGACTGGGCGGGGAGACC. The encoded protein is CAWRRGLGGET. From start to end, the CDR3 is CAWRRGLGGETQYF.

This clone was recorded at least ten times. The observed sequence ends 3 residues before the CDR3 terminus, with the missing tail filled in from the germline J gene. This chain uses TRBV20-1 with TRBJ2-3, with D possibly TRBD2 on 5 matching bases. The V end was cut by 3 bases, the J end by 4 bases, with 32 bases between. Germline lookup yields CDR1 DFQATT and CDR2 SNEGSKA (reference sequence). This CDR3 has 20 amino acids. CDR3 sequence: CSASLPAPLLASLAPDTQYF. The DNA read from the CDR3 is TGCAGTGCTAGCTTGCCTGCCCCCCTTCTAGCTTCGCTAGCCCCAGATACG.

This clone came up many times. The read falls 3 residues short of the CDR3 end, and the missing part is taken from the germline J gene. The genes are TRBV5-4 and TRBJ2-3; D is perhaps TRBD1 or TRBD2 (6 bases each). Trimming removed 0 bases from V and 2 bases from J, with 13 bases in between. This CDR3 is 16 amino acids long. Germline values: CDR1 SGHNT, CDR2 YYREEE (reference sequence). The CDR3 reads CASSLGGGGPTDTQYF. CDR3 DNA, as far as it was read: TGTGCCAGCAGCTTGGGAGGGGGAGGCCCCACAGATACG.

This clone was recorded at least ten times. The CDR3 goes on 3 residues after the read ends, and that part is filled in from the germline J gene. This sequence joins TRBV11-2 and TRBJ2-7; 8 bases align to TRBD2. Germline CDR1 SGHAT, CDR2 FQNNGV. The length of the CDR3 is 12 residues. After removal of 6 bases from V and 5 bases from J, the junction contained 3 bases not matched to a gene. The CDR3 sequence: CASRGAGDEQYF. The part of the CDR3 DNA that was read is TGTGCCAGCAGAGGAGCGGGAGACGAG.

This clone was counted many times. Read data end 3 residues before the CDR3 end; the end is taken from the germline J gene. The J gene is TRBJ1-5, the V gene TRBV2; TRBD1 aligns across 8 bases. This CDR3 contains 15 residues. Germline loops: CDR1 SNHLY, CDR2 FYNNEI. The V segment lost 4 bases and the J segment 7 bases; nucleotides outside the gene matches: 9. CDR3 DNA, as far as it was read: TGTGCCAGCAGTGGTACTACAGGGGGGATCCAGCCC. Protein: CASSGTTGGIQP. The CDR3, in full, reads CASSGTTGGIQPQHF. The variable domain in full, with the rest retrieved from reference TRBV2 and TRBJ1-5, is EPEVTQTPSHQVTQMGQEVILRCVPISNHLYFYWYRQILGQKVEFLVSFYNNEISEKSEIFDDQFSVERPDGSNFTLKIRSTKLEDSAMYFCASSGTTGGIQPQHFGDGTRLSIL.

This clone was recorded a few times. The covered CDR3 bases are TGCGCCAGCAGTGAGAGGTCCGAGGCGGGCGAG. As protein: CASSERSEAGE. The CDR3, in full, reads CASSERSEAGEQYF. V is TRBV10-2 and J is TRBJ2-7; a weak D match, TRBD2 (5 bases). The read halts 3 residues ahead of the CDR3 end, with the missing end drawn from the germline J gene. The V end lost 2 bases, the J end lost 6 bases, and 14 bases lay between the germline ends. The V gene's germline CDR1 is WSHSY and CDR2 SAAADI. The CDR3 spans 14 residues.

There are many counts of this clone. Read coverage stops 3 residues before the CDR3 terminus; the germline J gene supplies the remainder. The chain recombines TRBV6-1 with TRBJ2-5; 8 nucleotides match TRBD1. This CDR3 has 14 residues. The J segment lost 5 bases and the V segment lost 3 bases, leaving 5 bases of the junction unmatched. Germline-derived CDR1 and CDR2 are MNHNS and SASEGT. The sequenced part of the CDR3 DNA is TGTGCCAGCAGTGATGACAGGGGACGGGAGACC. Translating it yields CASSDDRGRET. The whole CDR3 sequence is CASSDDRGRETQYF.